These 18 T cell receptor beta chains were all obtained from the same sample, sequenced in a study of cytomegalovirus exposure and HLA in healthy donors. PCR involved 60 Vbeta and 13 Jbeta primers. Repertoires were generated with immunoSEQ multiplex PCR, while TCRdb's copy carries only in-frame clones and drops some. The table has roughly 120,000 clones, roughly four fifths seen once. Source material: PBMCs. Receptors were obtained from a woman in her late teens or twenties in good health and CMV-seronegative.

This chain uses TRBV2 with TRBJ2-7; D is unclear. Germline assignment: CDR1 SNHLY and CDR2 FYNNEI. Deletions cut 7 bases from V and 10 bases from J, with 20 bases between. The CDR3 totals 13 residues. This CDR3 is CASIATGSGFQYF. CDR3 coding DNA: TGTGCCAGCATCGCCACGGGTAGTGGTTTCCAGTACTTC.

This clone was found a few times. This chain uses TRBV5-8 with TRBJ2-7; D is perhaps TRBD1 (5 bases). CDR1 SGHTS and CDR2 YDEGEE come from the germline V gene. The V end lost 4 bases, the J end lost 10 bases, and 9 bases lay between the germline ends. The CDR3 totals 10 residues. For the CDR3, the DNA is TGTGCCAGCAGCGACAGCCCACAGTACTTC. It yields the protein CASSDSPQYF.

In its sample, this clone was seen a few times. The junction shows a germline mismatch at one end, possibly a read error. This chain connects TRBV7-7 to TRBJ2-5; 10 positions match TRBD2. The germline CDR1 and CDR2 sequences are SSHAT and FNYEAQ (reference sequence). The CDR3 contains 15 residues. The chain's CDR3 is CASSLLAGTQETQYF. CDR3 bases: TGTGCTAGCAGCTTACTAGCGGGGACGCAAGAGACCCAGTACTTC.

V usage is TRBV6-1 and J usage is TRBJ1-5; D is perhaps TRBD1 (6 bases). The V gene lost 4 bases and the J gene lost 0 bases, with 19 bases spanning the gap. The length of the CDR3 is 18 residues. CDR1 is MNHNS and CDR2 is SASEGT in the germline V gene. CDR3 DNA: TGTGCCAGCAGTGCCCAACCACAGGGCTACCATAGCAATCAGCCCCAGCATTTT. Translated, it gives CASSAQPQGYHSNQPQHF.

This sequence joins TRBV5-1 and TRBJ1-6; TRBD1 agrees at 7 bases. This CDR3 has 15 amino acids. Germline CDR1 and CDR2: SGHRS and YFSETQ. The ends lost 0 bases at V and 8 bases at J; junction bases unmatched: 5. CDR3 residues: CASSLDNRGDSPLHF. In DNA form, the CDR3 reads TGCGCCAGCAGCTTGGACAACAGGGGAGATTCACCCCTCCACTTT.

This clone occurred a few times. This chain joins TRBV2 and TRBJ2-5; tentatively, D is TRBD1 (5 bases). The CDR3 length is 12 residues. Germline V gene sequence: CDR1 SNHLY, CDR2 FYNNEI. V lost 7 bases, J lost 5 bases, and 11 bases lay in between. CDR3 amino acids: CASTGLTETQYF. The CDR3 region has the DNA TGTGCCAGCACAGGGCTGACGGAGACCCAGTACTTC.

This clone showed up just a few times. The chain employs TRBV29-1 and TRBJ2-7; tentative D call: TRBD2 (5 bases). The CDR3 consists of 12 residues. Germline loops: CDR1 SQVTM, CDR2 ANQGSEA. V gave up 5 bases and J gave up 2 bases, with 10 bases separating them. CDR3 residues: CSVRAGTYEQYF. The DNA of the CDR3 is TGCAGCGTTCGGGCGGGTACCTACGAGCAGTACTTC.

The J gene is TRBJ1-6, the V gene TRBV19; 8 nucleotides line up with TRBD1. Trimming at V came to 5 bases and at J to 7 bases, leaving 7 bases not matched to a gene. Germline CDR1 LNHDA, CDR2 SQIVND (reference sequence). This CDR3 contains 15 residues. The CDR3 DNA reads TGTGCCAGTAGTCCAGATGACAGGGGCAATTCACCCCTCCACTTT. As protein: CASSPDDRGNSPLHF.

The V and J genes are TRBV6-5 and TRBJ1-3; weak D call: TRBD1 (6 bases). The V and J ends lost 7 bases and 3 bases respectively, with 16 bases between them. Germline CDR1 is MNHEY and CDR2 is SVGAGI. The CDR3 loop spans 15 amino acids. The CDR3 protein is CASTNNRVGGNTIYF. CDR3 DNA sequence: TGTGCCAGCACAAATAACAGGGTCGGTGGAAACACCATATATTTT.

The table lists this clone with a few counts. The chain carries TRBV10-1 and TRBJ2-2; possible D gene TRBD2, 5 bases. V was clipped by 6 bases and J by 4 bases, with 9 bases between them. The CDR3 has 13 amino acids. Germline CDR1 is WNHNN and CDR2 is SYGVQD (reference sequence). This CDR3 is CASRAGLTGELFF. CDR3 DNA sequence: TGCGCCAGCAGGGCAGGACTCACCGGGGAGCTGTTTTTT.

The V and J genes are TRBV29-1 and TRBJ2-5; no clear D gene. V was pared by 8 bases and J by 4 bases, with 14 bases between. Germline lookup yields CDR1 SQVTM and CDR2 ANQGSEA. The CDR3 covers 12 residues. CDR3 coding DNA: TGCAGCTTCACCTTCTCGGGAGAGACCCAGTACTTC. This sequence encodes CSFTFSGETQYF.

The V and J genes are TRBV29-1 and TRBJ1-4; 7 bases map to TRBD1. Losses at the gene ends were 0 bases for V and 7 bases for J; bases not matched to a gene: 8. This CDR3 is 15 amino acids long. CDR1 is SQVTM and CDR2 is ANQGSEA in the germline V gene. The CDR3 DNA reads as TGCAGCGTTGAAGATCAGGCAGGGGGAATTGAAAAACTGTTTTTT. It is translated as CSVEDQAGGIEKLFF.

This chain uses TRBV29-1 with TRBJ2-5, with 8 bases matching TRBD1. V lost 5 bases and J lost 5; bases outside the gene matches: 7. The CDR3 has 13 amino acids. Germline V CDR1 and CDR2: SQVTM, ANQGSEA. CDR3 sequence reads: CSVNQGADETQYF. CDR3 in DNA: TGCAGCGTTAATCAGGGGGCGGACGAGACCCAGTACTTC. The variable domain in full, with the rest retrieved from reference TRBV29-1 and TRBJ2-5, is SAVISQKPSRDICQRGTSLTIQCQVDSQVTMMFWYRQQPGQSLTLIATANQGSEATYESGFVIDKFPISRPNLTFSTLTVSNMSPEDSSIYLCSVNQGADETQYFGPGTRLLVL.

The chain has TRBV29-1 and TRBJ1-6; unclear D gene. V dropped 2 bases and J dropped 1 base, with 30 bases sitting between them. Germline V gene lookup returns CDR1 SQVTM and CDR2 ANQGSEA. The CDR3 extends over 22 amino acids. The CDR3 region is CSVEMTNDQSVRSWSYNSPLHF. The CDR3 nucleotides read TGCAGCGTTGAAATGACGAACGACCAGAGCGTACGGTCCTGGTCCTATAATTCACCCCTCCACTTT. The whole variable domain, remainder taken from reference TRBV29-1 and TRBJ1-6, is SAVISQKPSRDICQRGTSLTIQCQVDSQVTMMFWYRQQPGQSLTLIATANQGSEATYESGFVIDKFPISRPNLTFSTLTVSNMSPEDSSIYLCSVEMTNDQSVRSWSYNSPLHFGNGTRLTVT.

The chain combines TRBV28 with TRBJ2-7; D unclear. In germline, CDR1 is MDHEN, CDR2 SYDVKM. V was shortened by 2 bases and J by 2 bases, with 10 bases between the two germline ends. The length of the CDR3 is 14 residues. CDR3 in amino acids: CASSLLERPYEQYF. CDR3 DNA: TGTGCCAGCAGTTTACTAGAGCGACCCTACGAGCAGTACTTC.

This chain connects TRBV5-4 to TRBJ1-4, with D unclear. There are 15 residues in the CDR3. V dropped 4 bases and J dropped 7 bases, with 17 bases sitting between them. Germline V CDR1 and CDR2: SGHNT, YYREEE (reference sequence). CDR3 protein: CASSLRTGRGEKLFF. The CDR3 DNA reads TGTGCCAGCAGCCTAAGGACGGGCCGGGGTGAAAAACTGTTTTTT.

This rearrangement joins TRBV7-2 to TRBJ1-6; TRBD1 aligns across 8 bases. The CDR3 loop spans 16 amino acids. The J segment lost 10 bases and the V segment lost 5 bases, leaving 13 bases of the junction unmatched. Per the germline V gene, CDR1 is SGHTA and CDR2 is FQGNSA. CDR3 residues: CASSVGLDRAGSPLHF. CDR3 in DNA: TGTGCCAGCAGCGTCGGTTTGGACAGGGCAGGCTCACCCCTCCACTTT.

This clone came up a few times. The chain carries TRBV5-1 and TRBJ2-1; possibly TRBD2 for D (5 bases). V was cut by 4 bases and J by 0 bases, with 11 bases left in between. The CDR3 spans 15 residues. CDR1 and CDR2 (germline): SGHRS, YFSETQ. CDR3 sequence reads: CASSRTSGSYNEQFF. The CDR3 DNA is TGCGCCAGCAGCCGGACTTCGGGCTCCTACAATGAGCAGTTCTTC.